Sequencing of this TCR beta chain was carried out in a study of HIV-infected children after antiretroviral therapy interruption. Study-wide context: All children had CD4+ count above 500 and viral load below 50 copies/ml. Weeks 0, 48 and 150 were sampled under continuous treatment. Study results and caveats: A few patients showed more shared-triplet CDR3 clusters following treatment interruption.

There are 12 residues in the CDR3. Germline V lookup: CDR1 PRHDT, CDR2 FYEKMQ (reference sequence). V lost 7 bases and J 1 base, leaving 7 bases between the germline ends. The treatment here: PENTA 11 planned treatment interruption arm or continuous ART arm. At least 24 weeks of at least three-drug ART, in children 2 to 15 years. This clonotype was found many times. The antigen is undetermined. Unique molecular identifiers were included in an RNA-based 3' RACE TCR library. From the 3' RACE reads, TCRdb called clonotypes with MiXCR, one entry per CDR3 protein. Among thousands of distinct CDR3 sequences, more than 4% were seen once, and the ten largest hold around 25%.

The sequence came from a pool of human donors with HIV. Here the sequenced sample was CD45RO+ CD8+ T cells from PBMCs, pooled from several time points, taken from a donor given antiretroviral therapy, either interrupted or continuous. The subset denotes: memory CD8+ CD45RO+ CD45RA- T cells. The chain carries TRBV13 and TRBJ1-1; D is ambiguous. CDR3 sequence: CASITGNTEAFF. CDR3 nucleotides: TGTGCCAGCATAACCGGGAACACTGAAGCTTTCTTT.